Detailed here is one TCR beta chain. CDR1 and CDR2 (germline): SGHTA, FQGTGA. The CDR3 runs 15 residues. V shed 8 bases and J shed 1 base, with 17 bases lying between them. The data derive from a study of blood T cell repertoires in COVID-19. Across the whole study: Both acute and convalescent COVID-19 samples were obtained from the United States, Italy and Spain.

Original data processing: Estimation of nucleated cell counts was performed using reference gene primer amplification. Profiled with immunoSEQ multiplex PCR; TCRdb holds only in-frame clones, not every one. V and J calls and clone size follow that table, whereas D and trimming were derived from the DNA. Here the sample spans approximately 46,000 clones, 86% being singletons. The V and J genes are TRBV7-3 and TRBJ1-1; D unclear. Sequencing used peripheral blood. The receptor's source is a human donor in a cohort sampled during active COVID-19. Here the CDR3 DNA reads TGTGCCAGCTCCCCGGCGGGTTATCCGAACACTGAAGCTTTCTTT. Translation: CASSPAGYPNTEAFF.